This entry lists 19 T cell receptor beta chains sequenced from one sample in a study of blood T cell repertoires in COVID-19. Clones were sequenced by immunoSEQ multiplex PCR, and TCRdb holds only the in-frame ones, with some missing. Among some 110,000 clones listed, over 65% were seen once. The sample comprised peripheral blood. The receptors were sampled from a man between 25 and 39 years old with acute or convalescent COVID-19.

The chain employs TRBV5-6 and TRBJ1-3, with D possibly matching TRBD1 (6 bases). CDR1 SGHDT and CDR2 YYEEEE come from the germline V gene. The CDR3 consists of 17 residues. V lost 2 bases, J lost 0 bases, and 15 bases lay in between. CDR3 in amino acids: CASSLSRDTYSGNTIYF. DNA of the CDR3: TGTGCCAGCAGCTTATCTAGGGACACCTACTCTGGAAACACCATATATTTT.

The chain employs TRBV6-4 and TRBJ2-5, with 10 nucleotides matching TRBD2. Germline lookup yields CDR1 MRHNA and CDR2 SNTAGT. With 7 bases clipped from V and 1 base from J, the junction kept 9 bases outside the gene matches. This CDR3 comprises 16 residues. The CDR3 spells CASNRGTSERQETQYF. Here the CDR3 DNA reads TGTGCCAGCAATAGAGGGACTAGCGAGCGCCAAGAGACCCAGTACTTC.

The chain combines TRBV7-2 with TRBJ2-7; 7 bases align to TRBD1. V dropped 3 bases and J dropped 0; count of bases not matched to a gene: 5. CDR1 and CDR2 from the germline V gene are SGHTA and FQGNSA. The CDR3 contains 15 residues. Here the CDR3 reads CASSLRQGTSYEQYF. The CDR3, as DNA: TGTGCCAGCAGCTTGAGACAGGGTACCTCCTACGAGCAGTACTTC.

J is TRBJ1-6 and V is TRBV7-9, with D possibly matching TRBD1 (5 bases). Trimming left V 1 base short and J 4 bases short, with 8 bases between. CDR1 and CDR2 (germline): SEHNR, FQNEAQ (reference sequence). This CDR3 contains 15 residues. The CDR3 DNA follows: TGTGCCAGCAGCTTAGACAGGCAGTATAATTCACCCCTCCACTTT. Protein: CASSLDRQYNSPLHF. Looking up the rest from reference TRBV7-9 and TRBJ1-6 gives the full variable domain: DTGVSQNPRHKITKRGQNVTFRCDPISEHNRLYWYRQTLGQGPEFLTYFQNEAQLEKSRLLSDRFSAERPKGSFSTLEIQRTEQGDSAMYLCASSLDRQYNSPLHFGNGTRLTVT.

The V and J genes are TRBV4-2 and TRBJ2-7; 9 bases are shared with TRBD2. The CDR3 consists of 14 residues. Germline V CDR1 and CDR2: LGHNA, YNFKEQ. Trimming removed 1 base from V and 4 bases from J; junction bases left unmatched: 2. The CDR3 DNA reads TGTGCCAGCAGCCAAGGCGGGGGGGCTTACGAGCAGTACTTC. Protein: CASSQGGGAYEQYF.

This chain joins TRBV10-3 and TRBJ1-1; D is uncertain. V lost 0 bases and J 0 bases, leaving 14 bases between the germline ends. Germline V CDR1 and CDR2: ENHRY, SYGVKD. The CDR3 is 17 residues long. CDR3 residues: CAISESTFARLNTEAFF. The CDR3 nucleotides read TGTGCCATCAGTGAGTCGACGTTCGCCAGGTTGAACACTGAAGCTTTCTTT.

The CDR3 DNA reads TGTGCCAGCAGCCCTTCCCGGAACACCGGGGAGCTGTTTTTT. Its protein product is CASSPSRNTGELFF. This chain uses TRBV7-8 with TRBJ2-2; D not certain. Germline V lookup: CDR1 SGHVS, CDR2 FQNEAQ. V was shortened by 5 bases and J by 1 base, with 8 bases between the two germline ends. CDR3 length equals 14 residues. Full variable domain (outside the CDR3, taken from reference TRBV7-8 and TRBJ2-2): GAGVSQSPRYKVAKRGQDVALRCDPISGHVSLFWYQQALGQGPEFLTYFQNEAQLDKSGLPSDRFFAERPEGSVSTLKIQRTQQEDSAVYLCASSPSRNTGELFFGEGSRLTVL.

The chain joins TRBV29-1 to TRBJ2-3; D uncertain. Germline values: CDR1 SQVTM, CDR2 ANQGSEA. Between the trimmed V and J ends, which lost 3 bases and 0 bases, there was a span of 7 bases. CDR3 size: 13 residues. The CDR3 spells CSVEYQSTDTQYF. CDR3 nucleotides: TGCAGCGTTGAGTACCAGAGCACAGATACGCAGTATTTT.

The chain carries TRBV14 and TRBJ1-2; D might be TRBD1 (6 bases). Germline V gives CDR1 SGHDN, CDR2 FVKESK. This CDR3 spans 14 amino acids. V was shortened by 1 base and J by 4 bases, with 10 bases between the two germline ends. The CDR3: CASSQVDRTYGYTF. CDR3 bases: TGTGCCAGCAGCCAAGTCGACAGGACCTATGGCTACACCTTC.

This rearrangement joins TRBV4-1 to TRBJ2-1; TRBD2 matches at 7 bases. V shed 1 base, J shed 9 bases, and the junction held 15 bases outside the gene matches. Germline assignment: CDR1 MGHRA and CDR2 YSYEKL. CDR3 length equals 17 residues. CDR3 in DNA: TGCGCCAGCAGCCAAGGCCTGATGCAGCGGGGACCCGGTGAGCAGTTCTTC. Protein sequence: CASSQGLMQRGPGEQFF.

The chain couples TRBV14 to TRBJ1-2, with unresolved D. The V gene lost 0 bases and the J gene lost 4 bases, with 12 bases spanning the gap. Per germline, CDR1 SGHDN and CDR2 FVKESK. The CDR3 runs 15 residues. The CDR3, as DNA: TGTGCCAGCAGCCAAGAAGCGGGCAACATCTATGGCTACACCTTC. Translating gives CASSQEAGNIYGYTF.

This chain links TRBV29-1 with TRBJ2-7, with 7 bases aligning to TRBD1. V lost 7 bases, J lost 8 bases, and 2 bases stayed unmatched. This CDR3 spans 9 amino acids. CDR1 SQVTM and CDR2 ANQGSEA come from the germline V gene. CDR3 sequence: CSAGQKQYV. CDR3 nucleotide sequence: TGCAGCGCGGGACAGAAGCAGTACGTC.

The gene calls are TRBV2 and TRBJ2-7; tentative D call: TRBD1 (5 bases). Trimming took 6 bases from V and 0 from J, leaving 9 bases between them. CDR1 SNHLY and CDR2 FYNNEI come from the germline V gene. The CDR3 extends over 13 amino acids. The DNA for the CDR3 is TGTGCCAGCAGGACCAGGGTCTCCTACGAGCAGTACTTC. Protein: CASRTRVSYEQYF.

This clone is a singleton in its sample. The chain recombines TRBV9 with TRBJ2-1; no definite D call. The CDR3 has 12 amino acids. The V end lost 3 bases, the J end lost 4 bases, and 5 bases lay between the germline ends. Germline CDR1 SGDLS, CDR2 YYNGEE. DNA for the CDR3: TGTGCCAGCAGCGCCCGTTACAATGAGCAGTTCTTC. Encoded protein: CASSARYNEQFF. Based on the CDR3 plus reference TRBV9 and TRBJ2-1, the full variable domain is DSGVTQTPKHLITATGQRVTLRCSPRSGDLSVYWYQQSLDQGLQFLIQYYNGEERAKGNILERFSAQQFPDLHSELNLSSLELGDSALYFCASSARYNEQFFGPGTRLTVL.

This clone was detected only a few times. This chain links TRBV7-9 with TRBJ1-3, with 8 bases identical to TRBD1. J lost 0 bases, V lost 3 bases, and 10 bases had no gene match. CDR1 is SEHNR and CDR2 is FQNEAQ in the germline V gene (reference sequence). CDR3 size: 18 residues. The CDR3 DNA is TGTGCCAGCAGCTTGCTCGTCGGACAGGGACCCTCTGGAAACACCATATATTTT. It yields the protein CASSLLVGQGPSGNTIYF.

The chain is built from TRBV5-1 and TRBJ2-2; TRBD1 is a possible D gene (5 bases). Germline CDR1 and CDR2: SGHRS and YFSETQ. Trimming left V 3 bases short and J 4 bases short, with 19 bases between. The CDR3 is made up of 17 amino acids. The CDR3 nucleotides read TGCGCCAGCAGCTCCCCACGCCTGGGGCTAAGCACCGGGGAGCTGTTTTTT. This encodes CASSSPRLGLSTGELFF.

The chain combines TRBV11-1 with TRBJ1-1; D might be TRBD1 (6 bases). This CDR3 has 12 residues. Trimming pared 5 bases from V and 7 bases from J, leaving 11 bases between. Looked up from germline, CDR1 is SGHAT and CDR2 is FQDESV (reference sequence). Written as DNA, the CDR3 is TGTGCCAGCAGCCAGGACAGAGATGAAGCTTTCTTT. Translation: CASSQDRDEAFF.

V is TRBV5-4 and J is TRBJ2-2, with 14 positions matching TRBD2. Unmatched junction bases numbered 7, after V lost 3 bases and J lost 6 bases. CDR3 length: 17 residues. In germline, CDR1 is SGHNT, CDR2 YYREEE (reference sequence). CDR3 DNA: TGTGCCAGCAGCTCGCCGGGACTAGCGGGAGAATCCGGGGAGCTGTTTTTT. Translated, it gives CASSSPGLAGESGELFF.

This rearrangement joins TRBV6-5 to TRBJ1-2; D unclear. This CDR3 comprises 13 residues. CDR1 MNHEY and CDR2 SVGAGI come from the germline V gene. Trimming pared 5 bases from V and 2 bases from J, leaving 9 bases between. The CDR3 region has the DNA TGTGCCAGCAGTCAGAGGGAGAACTATGGCTACACCTTC. Translated, it gives CASSQRENYGYTF.